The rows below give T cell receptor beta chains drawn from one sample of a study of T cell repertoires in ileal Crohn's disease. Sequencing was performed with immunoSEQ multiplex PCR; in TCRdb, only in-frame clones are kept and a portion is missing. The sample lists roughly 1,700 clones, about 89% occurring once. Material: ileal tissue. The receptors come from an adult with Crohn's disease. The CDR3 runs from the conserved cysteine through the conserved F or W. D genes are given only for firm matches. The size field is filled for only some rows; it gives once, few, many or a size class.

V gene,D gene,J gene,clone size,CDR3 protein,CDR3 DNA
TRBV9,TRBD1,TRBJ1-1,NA,CASSRTGTDAEAFF,TGTGCCAGCAGCCGGACAGGGACGGACGCTGAAGCTTTCTTT
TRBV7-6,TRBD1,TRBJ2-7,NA,CASSAGQGAGEQYF,TGTGCCAGCAGCGCGGGACAGGGGGCGGGAGAGCAGTACTTC
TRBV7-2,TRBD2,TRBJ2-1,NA,CASSLRGGRAHEQFF,TGTGCCAGCAGCTTACGGGGCGGGAGGGCCCATGAGCAGTTCTTC
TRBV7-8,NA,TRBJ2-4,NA,CASSSAGRATLNIQYF,TGTGCCAGCAGCTCAGCTGGGCGCGCAACCCTAAACATTCAGTACTTC
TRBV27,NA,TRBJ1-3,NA,CASGTGGTGNTIYF,TGTGCCAGCGGGACCGGAGGGACTGGAAACACCATATATTTT
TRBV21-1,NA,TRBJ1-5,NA,CASSDGDRDCNQPQHF,TGTGCCAGCAGCGACGGGGACAGGGACTGCAATCAGCCCCAGCATTTT
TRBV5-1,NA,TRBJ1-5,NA,CASSLDGGGQPQHF,TGCGCCAGCAGCTTGGACGGGGGGGGACAGCCCCAGCATTTT
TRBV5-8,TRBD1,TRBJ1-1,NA,CASSLDRGLGEAFF,TGTGCCAGCAGCTTGGACAGGGGGCTGGGTGAAGCTTTCTTT
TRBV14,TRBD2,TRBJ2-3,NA,CASSRRPGTSGAFTDTQYF,TGTGCCAGCAGCCGTCGTCCCGGGACTAGCGGGGCCTTCACAGATACGCAGTATTTT
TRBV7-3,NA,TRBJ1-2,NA,CASSPAAGNYGYTF,TGTGCCAGCAGCCCCGCAGCCGGGAACTATGGCTACACCTTC
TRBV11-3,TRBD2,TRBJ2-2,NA,CASRGEGTGELFF,TGTGCCAGCAGAGGGGAGGGCACCGGGGAGCTGTTTTTT
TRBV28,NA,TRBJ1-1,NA,CASSLPLRANTEAFF,TGTGCCAGCAGTTTACCACTTAGAGCCAACACTGAAGCTTTCTTT
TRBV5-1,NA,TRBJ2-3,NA,CASSVGRVTDTQYF,TGCGCCAGCAGCGTGGGGCGGGTCACAGATACGCAGTATTTT
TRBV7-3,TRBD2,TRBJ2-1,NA,CASSLLAGAEQFF,TGTGCCAGCAGCTTACTAGCGGGAGCTGAGCAGTTCTTC
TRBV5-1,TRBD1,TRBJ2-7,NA,CASSFGTGTSYEQYF,TGCGCCAGCAGCTTCGGGACAGGGACCTCCTACGAGCAGTACTTC
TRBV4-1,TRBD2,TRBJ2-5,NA,CASSQDREASGSVAQETQYF,TGCGCCAGCAGCCAAGATCGAGAGGCTAGCGGGAGTGTGGCCCAAGAGACCCAGTACTTC
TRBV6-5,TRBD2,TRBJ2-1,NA,CASSSSASGRGEQFF,TGTGCCAGCAGTTCTTCTGCTAGCGGGAGAGGGGAGCAGTTCTTC
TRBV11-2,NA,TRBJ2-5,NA,CASSLNTGQETQYF,TGTGCCAGCAGCTTAAATACGGGTCAAGAGACCCAGTACTTC
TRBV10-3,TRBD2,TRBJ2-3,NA,CAIRPGLAGGNLVGTDTQYF,TGTGCCATCAGACCGGGACTAGCGGGAGGCAATTTAGTAGGCACAGATACGCAGTATTTT
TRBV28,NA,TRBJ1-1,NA,CASSFGGGGVNTEAFF,TGTGCCAGCAGTTTTGGGGGGGGCGGGGTGAACACTGAAGCTTTCTTT
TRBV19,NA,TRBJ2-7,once,CASSIISGAGAEKQYF,TGTGCCAGTAGTATTATCAGTGGGGCGGGGGCCGAGAAGCAGTACTTC
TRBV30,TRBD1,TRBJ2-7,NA,CAWDRGISYEQYF,TGTGCCTGGGACAGGGGGATATCCTACGAGCAGTACTTC
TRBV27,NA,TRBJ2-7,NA,CASRPLRDSYEQYF,TGTGCCAGCAGGCCCCTCCGGGATTCCTACGAGCAGTACTTC
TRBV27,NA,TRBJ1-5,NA,CASSPDTRSNQPQHF,TGTGCCAGCAGTCCGGACACCCGTAGCAATCAGCCCCAGCATTTT
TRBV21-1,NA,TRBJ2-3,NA,CASSKVAGTGADTQYF,TGTGCCAGCAGCAAAGTAGCGGGAACTGGCGCAGATACGCAGTATTTT
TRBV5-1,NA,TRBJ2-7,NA,CASSLGVEIPYEQYF,TGCGCCAGCAGCTTGGGAGTAGAGATCCCCTACGAGCAGTACTTC
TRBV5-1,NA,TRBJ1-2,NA,CASSLADYGYTF,TGCGCCAGCAGCTTGGCGGACTATGGCTACACCTTC
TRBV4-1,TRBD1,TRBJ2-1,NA,CASSQRPGQGNMNEQFF,TGCGCCAGCAGCCAAAGACCGGGACAGGGGAACATGAATGAGCAGTTCTTC
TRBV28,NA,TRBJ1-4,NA,CASSPPGLLSGLRNEKLFF,TGTGCCAGCAGTCCCCCGGGGCTCCTTTCGGGACTTCGTAATGAAAAACTGTTTTTT
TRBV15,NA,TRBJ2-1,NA,CATSRDPTVVEQFF,TGTGCCACCAGCAGAGATCCCACGGTAGTTGAGCAGTTCTTC
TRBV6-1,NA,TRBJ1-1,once,CASYPQGMNTEAFF,TGTGCCAGCTATCCGCAGGGGATGAACACTGAAGCTTTCTTT
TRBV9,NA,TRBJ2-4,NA,CASSAGTPPKDIQYF,TGTGCCAGCAGCGCGGGGACTCCCCCGAAGGACATTCAGTACTTC
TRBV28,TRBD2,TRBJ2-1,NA,CASTIGGLAGVGEQFF,TGTGCCAGCACAATTGGGGGGCTAGCGGGAGTGGGTGAGCAGTTCTTC
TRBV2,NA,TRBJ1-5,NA,CASRKVAGVLQPQHF,TGTGCCAGCAGAAAGGTGGCAGGGGTTTTACAGCCCCAGCATTTT
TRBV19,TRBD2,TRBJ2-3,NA,CATGTSSTDTQYF,TGTGCCACCGGGACTAGTAGCACAGATACGCAGTATTTT
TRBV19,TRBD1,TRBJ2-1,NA,CASKTGEVVDNEQFF,TGTGCCAGTAAAACAGGGGAAGTTGTCGACAATGAGCAGTTCTTC
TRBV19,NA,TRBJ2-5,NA,CASSIGIRSGEEETQYF,TGTGCCAGTAGTATAGGGATCCGTAGTGGGGAGGAAGAGACCCAGTACTTC
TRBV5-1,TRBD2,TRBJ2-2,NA,CASSGGGSHTGELFF,TGCGCCAGCAGCGGCGGGGGGTCGCACACCGGGGAGCTGTTTTTT
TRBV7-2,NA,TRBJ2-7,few,CASSYQGGGGYEQYF,TGTGCCAGCAGCTATCAGGGAGGGGGGGGCTACGAGCAGTACTTC
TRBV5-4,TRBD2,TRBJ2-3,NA,CASSMGLAGWGTDTQYF,TGTGCCAGCAGCATGGGACTAGCGGGGTGGGGCACAGATACGCAGTATTTT
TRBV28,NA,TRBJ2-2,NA,CASSTGQTVYTGELFF,TGTGCCAGCAGTACCGGACAGACAGTTTACACCGGGGAGCTGTTTTTT
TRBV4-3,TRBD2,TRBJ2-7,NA,CASSQRLAYAYEQYF,TGCGCCAGCAGCCAACGACTAGCGTATGCCTACGAGCAGTACTTC
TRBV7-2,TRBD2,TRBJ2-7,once,CASRGGLAWVEQYF,TGTGCCAGCAGGGGCGGACTAGCTTGGGTCGAGCAGTACTTC
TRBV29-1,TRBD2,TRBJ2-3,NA,CSATTSGATDTQYF,TGCAGCGCAACGACTAGCGGGGCGACAGATACGCAGTATTTT
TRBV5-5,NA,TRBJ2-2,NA,CASSSYTGELFF,TGTGCCAGCAGCAGCTACACCGGGGAGCTGTTTTTT
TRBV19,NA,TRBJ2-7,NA,CASSAGLKVYEQYF,TGTGCCAGTAGTGCGGGACTCAAAGTCTACGAGCAGTACTTC
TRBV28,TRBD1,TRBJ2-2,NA,CASSREKRRQGFTGELFF,TGTGCCAGCAGCCGGGAAAAAAGGAGACAGGGATTCACCGGGGAGCTGTTTTTT
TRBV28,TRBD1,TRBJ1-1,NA,CASSSSGTGEIEAFF,TGTGCCAGCAGCTCGTCCGGGACAGGGGAGATCGAAGCTTTCTTT
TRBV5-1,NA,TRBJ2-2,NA,CASSLTHYRGELFF,TGCGCCAGCAGCTTGACACACTACCGGGGGGAGCTGTTTTTT
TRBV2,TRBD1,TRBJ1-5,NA,CASSEAQGVGNQPQHF,TGTGCCAGCAGTGAAGCCCAGGGGGTAGGCAATCAGCCCCAGCATTTT
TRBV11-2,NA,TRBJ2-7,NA,CASSLGPGLYEQYF,TGTGCCAGCAGCTTAGGTCCAGGGCTATACGAGCAGTACTTC
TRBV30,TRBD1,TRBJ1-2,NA,CAWRPPGGGYTF,TGTGCCTGGAGGCCCCCAGGGGGTGGCTACACCTTC
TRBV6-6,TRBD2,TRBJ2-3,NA,CASSRLLAGGPDTQYF,TGTGCCAGCAGTCGCCTACTAGCGGGAGGACCAGATACGCAGTATTTT
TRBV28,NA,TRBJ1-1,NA,CASRIYSMNTEAFF,TGTGCCAGCAGGATATACAGCATGAACACTGAAGCTTTCTTT